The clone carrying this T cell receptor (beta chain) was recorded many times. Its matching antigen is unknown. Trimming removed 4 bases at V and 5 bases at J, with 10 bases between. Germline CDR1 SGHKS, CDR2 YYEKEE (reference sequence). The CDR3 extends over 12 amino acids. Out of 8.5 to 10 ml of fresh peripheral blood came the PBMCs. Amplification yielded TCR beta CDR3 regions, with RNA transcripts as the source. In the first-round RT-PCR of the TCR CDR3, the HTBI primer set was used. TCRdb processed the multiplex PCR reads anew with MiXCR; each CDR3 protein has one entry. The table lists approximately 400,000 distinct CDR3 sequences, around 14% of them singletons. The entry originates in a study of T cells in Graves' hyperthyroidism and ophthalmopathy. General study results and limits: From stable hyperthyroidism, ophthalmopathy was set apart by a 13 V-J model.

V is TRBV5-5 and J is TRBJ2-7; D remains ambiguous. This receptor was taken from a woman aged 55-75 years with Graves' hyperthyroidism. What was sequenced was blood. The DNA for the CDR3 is TGTGCCAGCAGCCCGTTTTTGAACGAGCAGTACTTC. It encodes CASSPFLNEQYF.